The clone carrying this TCR beta chain has only a few counts. Antigen unknown. Produced via immunoSEQ multiplex PCR; TCRdb's table is partial and in-frame only. The profile shows approximately 35,000 clones, just under 80% of them singletons. These data are taken from a study of chemoradiotherapy in HPV16-positive cancers. The study, taken as a whole, reports: The functional HPV-specific definition rests on just a couple of HPV16-positive patients.

Germline V gives CDR1 SEHNR, CDR2 FQNEAQ (reference sequence). The CDR3 is 12 residues long. V lost 7 bases and J lost 10, with 14 bases in between. The receptor's source is a human donor with HPV-associated anogenital cancer. The chain links TRBV7-9 to TRBJ2-1; D unresolved. Source: blood, taken from a patient who underwent chemoradiotherapy. Written as DNA, the CDR3 is TGTGCCAGCACCGAGCTTGTGGCAGAGCAGTTCTTC. Translating gives CASTELVAEQFF.